This T cell receptor beta chain was identified in a study of shared clonotypes between healthy human individuals. Study-wide background: Three plates each covered CD4 naive and memory; CD8 naive two, CD8 memory one. Study-wide points: Though the depth was large, rarefaction showed that sorted-subset sequencing was incomplete.

Assay: immunoSEQ multiplex PCR; the TCRdb copy retains only in-frame clones and omits some. The data hold 2 million to 2.5 million clones, with approximately 94% observed a single time. A word on this clone: The antigen is undetermined.

V dropped 0 bases and J dropped 2 bases, with 12 bases sitting between them. Per germline, CDR1 SGHKS and CDR2 YYEKEE (reference sequence). The CDR3 is made up of 15 amino acids. This receptor was identified in a man aged 18 to 29 in good health. The material sequenced was naive CD4+ T cells sorted from blood. Subset indicated: CD45RA+ positively selected. V is TRBV5-5 and J is TRBJ2-7; unclear D gene. The CDR3 coding sequence is TGTGCCAGCAGCTTGGAGCCAGGTAATCCCTACGAGCAGTACTTC. It codes for CASSLEPGNPYEQYF.